This T cell receptor (beta chain) was profiled in a study of T cell changes during pregnancy in multiple sclerosis. Clones were sequenced by immunoSEQ multiplex PCR, and TCRdb holds only the in-frame ones, with some missing. Altogether 70,000 to 85,000 clones are present, roughly nine tenths being singletons, with the ten largest covering about 3%. This CDR3 is 15 amino acids long. The V gene's germline CDR1 is LNHDA and CDR2 SQIVND (reference sequence). V was clipped by 5 bases and J by 6 bases; unmatched bases: 8. This sequence originates from a female donor with multiple sclerosis, enrolled in a pregnancy study. Sample: peripheral blood, taken before pregnancy. The V call is TRBV19, the J call TRBJ2-7, with 12 bases matching TRBD2. CDR3: CASSRPSGRATEQYF. CDR3 nucleotides: TGTGCCAGTAGTCGGCCTAGCGGGAGGGCCACCGAGCAGTACTTC.